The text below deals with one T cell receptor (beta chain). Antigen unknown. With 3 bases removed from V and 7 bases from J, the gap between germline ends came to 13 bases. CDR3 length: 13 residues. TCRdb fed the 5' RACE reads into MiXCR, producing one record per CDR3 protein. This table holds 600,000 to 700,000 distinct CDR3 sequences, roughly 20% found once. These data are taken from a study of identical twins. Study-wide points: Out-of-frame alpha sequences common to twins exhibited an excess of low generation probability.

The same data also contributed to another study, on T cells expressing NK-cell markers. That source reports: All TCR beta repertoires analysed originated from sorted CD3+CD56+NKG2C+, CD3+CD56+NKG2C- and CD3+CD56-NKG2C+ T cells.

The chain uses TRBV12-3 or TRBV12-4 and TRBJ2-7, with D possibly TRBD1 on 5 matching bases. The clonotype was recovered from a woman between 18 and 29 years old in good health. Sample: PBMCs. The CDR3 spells CASSFYQGSEQYF. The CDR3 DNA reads TGTGCCAGCAGTTTCTACCAGGGCAGTGAGCAGTACTTC.